The source of this TCR beta chain is a study of technical replicates of blood from four donors. Profiled with immunoSEQ multiplex PCR; TCRdb holds only in-frame clones, not every one. The profile shows approximately 70,000 clones, almost 95% of them singletons. The CDR3 consists of 12 residues. With 5 bases removed from V and 3 bases from J, the gap between germline ends came to 7 bases. The germline CDR1 and CDR2 sequences are LNHNV and YYDKDF (reference sequence). V gene TRBV15 combines with J gene TRBJ1-1; weak D call: TRBD1 (5 bases). The clonotype originates from a human donor in good health. Sample: T cells isolated from PBMCs. The CDR3 coding sequence is TGTGCCACCAGCTCAGGGTACACTGAAGCTTTCTTT. This codes for CATSSGYTEAFF.